The 23 T cell receptor beta chains below all came from one sample that was sequenced in a study of T cells after posttransplantation cyclophosphamide. Produced via immunoSEQ multiplex PCR; TCRdb's table is partial and in-frame only. The data show fewer than 25,000 clones, 80% to 90% seen once. Controls had myeloablative marrow grafts with methotrexate and calcineurin inhibitor, sampled at 1 year. The source material was PBMCs, sampled after an allogeneic stem cell transplant with a calcineurin inhibitor and methotrexate. Receptors were obtained from a female patient aged 50-65 years who received an allogeneic stem cell transplant from an unrelated donor, was CMV-positive, and had chronic GVHD only. Some T cells may have come from the graft donor.

The chain uses TRBV5-4 and TRBJ2-3, with 9 bases matching TRBD1. With V trimmed by 4 bases and J by 14 bases, 11 bases remained unmatched. Germline CDR1 SGHNT, CDR2 YYREEE (reference sequence). The CDR3 length is 13 residues. In DNA, the CDR3 is TGTGCCAGCAGCGGGGAGGTTGGACAGGGGAGGTATTTT. This encodes CASSGEVGQGRYF. The entire variable domain, with the rest obtained from reference TRBV5-4 and TRBJ2-3, is as follows: ETGVTQSPTHLIKTRGQQVTLRCSSQSGHNTVSWYQQALGQGPQFIFQYYREEENGRGNFPPRFSGLQFPNYSSELNVNALELDDSALYLCASSGEVGQGRYFGPGTRLTVL.

The chain is built from TRBV5-1 and TRBJ2-7; 9 bases are shared with TRBD1. The junction had 9 bases not matched to a gene; V was cut back by 0 bases and J by 5 bases. The germline V gene encodes CDR1 SGHRS and CDR2 YFSETQ. The CDR3 consists of 16 residues. The CDR3 reads CASSLGSGTGWHEQYF. The CDR3 DNA sequence: TGCGCCAGCAGCTTGGGATCCGGGACAGGGTGGCACGAGCAGTACTTC.

This chain joins TRBV9 and TRBJ1-3, with 7 bases aligning to TRBD1. Germline lookup yields CDR1 SGDLS and CDR2 YYNGEE. The length of the CDR3 is 16 residues. Trimming cost V 2 bases and J 0 bases; bases outside gene matches: 5. In DNA, the CDR3 is TGTGCCAGCAGCGTTGACAGGGAGCGCTCTGGAAACACCATATATTTT. Translation: CASSVDRERSGNTIYF. Full variable domain (rest looked up from reference TRBV9 and TRBJ1-3): DSGVTQTPKHLITATGQRVTLRCSPRSGDLSVYWYQQSLDQGLQFLIQYYNGEERAKGNILERFSAQQFPDLHSELNLSSLELGDSALYFCASSVDRERSGNTIYFGEGSWLTVV.

The V gene is TRBV11-2, the J gene TRBJ2-2, with TRBD2 matching over 14 bases. With 6 bases clipped from V and 7 bases from J, the junction kept 7 bases outside the gene matches. Germline CDR1 SGHAT, CDR2 FQNNGV. This CDR3 is 16 amino acids long. The CDR3 spells CASRPGLAGVRGELFF. DNA for the CDR3: TGTGCCAGCAGGCCGGGACTAGCGGGAGTCCGCGGGGAGCTGTTTTTT.

This rearrangement joins TRBV7-9 to TRBJ2-7; TRBD2 agrees at 11 bases. CDR1 is SEHNR, CDR2 FQNEAQ, per germline (reference sequence). V was pared by 6 bases and J by 3 bases, with 10 bases of the junction left unmatched. The CDR3 is 16 amino acids. The CDR3 here is CASRPLAGGLDYEQYF. The CDR3 DNA sequence: TGTGCCAGCAGGCCGCTAGCGGGAGGTTTGGACTACGAGCAGTACTTC.

This clone has more than one count but fewer than ten. The chain couples TRBV6-5 to TRBJ2-1; perhaps TRBD2 as D (6 bases). This CDR3 is 15 amino acids long. V dropped 6 bases and J dropped 4 bases, with 16 bases sitting between them. The V gene's germline CDR1 is MNHEY and CDR2 SVGAGI. CDR3 bases: TGTGCCAGCAGCCCACTAAGGGGAGGTTACAATGAGCAGTTCTTC. Translated, it gives CASSPLRGGYNEQFF.

V is TRBV28 and J is TRBJ2-2; 8 nucleotides line up with TRBD1. V shed 6 bases and J 5 bases; nucleotides not matched to a gene: 5. The germline V gene encodes CDR1 MDHEN and CDR2 SYDVKM. There are 14 residues in the CDR3. This chain's CDR3 is CASRDRVRTGELFF. The CDR3 bases are TGTGCCAGCAGGGACAGGGTGCGGACCGGGGAGCTGTTTTTT.

Only one count was recorded for this clone. V usage is TRBV29-1 and J usage is TRBJ2-5, with D perhaps TRBD2 (5 bases). CDR3 length: 13 residues. Germline assignment: CDR1 SQVTM and CDR2 ANQGSEA. Trimming cost V 5 bases and J 4 bases, with 14 bases left between them. CDR3 protein: CSVSRGFRETQYF. The CDR3 DNA is TGCAGCGTTTCTCGGGGATTTCGAGAGACCCAGTACTTC.

V is TRBV30 and J is TRBJ2-1, with 7 bases lining up with TRBD2. The CDR3 is made up of 15 amino acids. With V trimmed by 0 bases and J by 6 bases, 8 bases remained unmatched. CDR1 and CDR2 (germline): GTSNPN, SVGIG (reference sequence). CDR3 sequence: CAWSVGLGKTNEQFF. The CDR3 region has the DNA TGTGCCTGGAGTGTAGGACTAGGGAAAACCAATGAGCAGTTCTTC. Filled out from reference TRBV30 and TRBJ2-1, the complete variable domain reads SQTIHQWPATLVQPVGSPLSLECTVEGTSNPNLYWYRQAAGRGLQLLFYSVGIGQISSEVPQNLSASRPQDRQFILSSKKLLLSDSGFYLCAWSVGLGKTNEQFFGPGTRLTVL.

The J gene is TRBJ1-5, the V gene TRBV6-1; D remains ambiguous. The V gene's germline CDR1 is MNHNS and CDR2 SASEGT. Trimming cost V 4 bases and J 4 bases, with 14 bases left between them. The CDR3 sequence is 15 residues long. DNA for the CDR3: TGTGCCAGCAGTGGACTCACGGCAAGTAATCAGCCCCAGCATTTT. Translated, it gives CASSGLTASNQPQHF.

CDR3 DNA: TGTGCCAGCAGCTTAGCGAACGGTCAAGAGACCCAGTACTTC. Its translation: CASSLANGQETQYF. The chain recombines TRBV7-8 with TRBJ2-5; D is uncertain. From germline, CDR1 is SGHVS and CDR2 FQNEAQ. The V and J ends lost 0 bases and 2 bases respectively, with 7 bases between them. CDR3 length equals 14 residues.

This clone was counted once. The chain uses TRBV5-4 and TRBJ2-3; 8 bases map to TRBD2. This CDR3 spans 15 amino acids. V lost 4 bases, J lost 6 bases, and 10 bases stayed unmatched. The germline CDR1 and CDR2 sequences are SGHNT and YYREEE (reference sequence). The CDR3, as DNA: TGTGCCAGCAGCCAAAAGCGGGAGAGACTTGATACGCAGTATTTT. It yields the protein CASSQKRERLDTQYF.

The chain is built from TRBV6-6 and TRBJ2-5; D unclear. V shed 7 bases and J shed 1 base, with 10 bases lying between them. This CDR3 spans 13 amino acids. CDR1 is MNHNY, CDR2 SVGAGI, per germline (reference sequence). CDR3 sequence: CASTRILQETQYF. The CDR3 coding sequence is TGTGCCAGCACTAGGATCCTCCAAGAGACCCAGTACTTC.

The gene calls are TRBV28 and TRBJ1-5; TRBD1 matches 8 bases. Per the germline V gene, CDR1 is MDHEN and CDR2 is SYDVKM. The CDR3 loop spans 16 amino acids. V was pared by 8 bases and J by 5 bases, with 14 bases of the junction left unmatched. CDR3 nucleotides: TGTGCCAGCGGACCTCGGGCCAGGGGGCGAGATCAGCCCCAGCATTTT. Amino acids: CASGPRARGRDQPQHF.

The V gene is TRBV5-1, the J gene TRBJ2-5; D remains unclear. The DNA end is a closer match to TRBJ2-7, so the J assignment may be wrong. Germline V lookup: CDR1 SGHRS, CDR2 YFSETQ. CDR3 size: 15 residues. Here the CDR3 reads CASSKTELSSYEQYF. CDR3 DNA: TGCGCCAGCAGCAAGACTGAACTATCCTCCTACGAGCAGTACTTC.

V and J are TRBV7-2 and TRBJ2-7, with TRBD2 as a possible D gene (5 bases). The V gene's germline CDR1 is SGHTA and CDR2 FQGNSA. The CDR3 loop spans 13 amino acids. V dropped 5 bases and J dropped 4 bases, with 12 bases sitting between them. This CDR3 is CASSRAERYEQYF. CDR3 sequence (DNA): TGTGCCAGCAGCCGGGCCGAGCGGTACGAGCAGTACTTC.

The chain has TRBV9 and TRBJ1-1; no clear D gene. Germline V gene lookup returns CDR1 SGDLS and CDR2 YYNGEE. V was pared by 3 bases and J by 4 bases, with 16 bases between. This CDR3 comprises 15 residues. The CDR3 coding sequence is TGTGCCAGCAGCGCCGGCCTCTCGGCGGCCACTGAAGCTTTCTTT. Translating it yields CASSAGLSAATEAFF.

The CDR3 DNA reads as TGTGCCAGCAGCCGCATTCTGGGGGGTGAGCAGTTCTTC. Its protein is CASSRILGGEQFF. The rearrangement joins TRBV7-3 to TRBJ2-1, with a weak D call TRBD2 (6 bases). The CDR3 length is 13 residues. V was pared by 5 bases and J by 9 bases, with 14 bases between. Looked up from germline, CDR1 is SGHTA and CDR2 is FQGTGA.

The chain combines TRBV5-1 with TRBJ2-3; 11 bases align to TRBD2. Per germline, CDR1 SGHRS and CDR2 YFSETQ. The CDR3 contains 20 residues. J gave up 6 bases and V 7 bases, and 25 bases lay outside the gene matches. In DNA form, the CDR3 reads TGCGCCAGCTCCTGGCCCACTAGCGGGAGAGTCGAAAGAACCTTGGATACGCAGTATTTT. Translated: CASSWPTSGRVERTLDTQYF.

The rearrangement uses TRBV27 and TRBJ2-7; TRBD1 is a possible D gene (5 bases). Germline-derived CDR1 and CDR2 are MNHEY and SMNVEV (reference sequence). V was pared by 3 bases and J by 0 bases, with 6 bases between. The CDR3 loop spans 13 amino acids. Here the CDR3 DNA reads TGTGCCAGCAGTTTTCAGGGCTCCTACGAGCAGTACTTC. Translating it yields CASSFQGSYEQYF.

The rearrangement links TRBV6-1 to TRBJ1-1, with D tentatively TRBD1 (5 bases). The CDR3 is 15 residues long. Per the germline V gene, CDR1 is MNHNS and CDR2 is SASEGT. V lost 3 bases, J lost 1 base, and 12 bases lay in between. This CDR3 is CASSERGGANTEAFF. For the CDR3, the DNA is TGTGCCAGCAGTGAGCGGGGAGGGGCGAACACTGAAGCTTTCTTT.

On this clone itself: In the same sample, other DNA sequences code for this CDR3. The chain uses TRBV28 and TRBJ2-7; D is possibly TRBD1 (6 bases). The V and J ends lost 7 bases and 4 bases respectively, with 17 bases between them. CDR1 and CDR2 (germline): MDHEN, SYDVKM. The CDR3 runs 14 residues. The CDR3 reads CASIFPWGPYEQYF. In nucleotides, the CDR3 is TGTGCCAGCATCTTCCCCTGGGGGCCTTACGAGCAGTACTTC.

The rearrangement joins TRBV7-8 to TRBJ1-3; no firm D call. The V gene's germline CDR1 is SGHVS and CDR2 FQNEAQ. Trimming pared 5 bases from V and 4 bases from J, leaving 9 bases between. The CDR3 covers 13 residues. The CDR3 coding sequence is TGTGCCAGCAGCCCTAAGCCAGGAAACACCATATATTTT. It encodes CASSPKPGNTIYF.